This T cell receptor (beta chain) was captured by sequencing in a study of shared clonotypes between healthy human individuals. Study background: The people who gave samples were a couple of women and a few men aged 18 to 49. Study findings and constraints: An effect of sequencing depth on clonotype sharing among donors was expected.

Regarding this clone: Its antigen is not known.

TCRdb's copy holds only in-frame clones and misses some; the assay was immunoSEQ multiplex PCR. The sample holds roughly 2.4 million clones, almost 96% seen once. The germline CDR1 and CDR2 sequences are GTSNPN and SVGIG (reference sequence). The CDR3 has 15 amino acids. V was shortened by 0 bases and J by 7 bases, with 13 bases between the two germline ends. This sequence joins TRBV30 and TRBJ1-6, with D hard to call. The sequenced sample was naive CD4+ T cells sorted from blood. Sample subset: CD45RA+ positively selected. The clonotype was recovered from a man between 18 and 29 years old in good health. CDR3 loop: CAWSVSGRTNSPLHF. The CDR3 coding sequence is TGTGCCTGGAGTGTATCGGGCAGAACCAATTCACCCCTCCACTTT.